A selection of T cell receptor beta chains follows, all from one sample in a study of blood T cell repertoires in COVID-19. Only in-frame clones appear in the TCRdb table, and some are missing; sequencing was by immunoSEQ multiplex PCR. The data show tens of thousands of clones, under 80% seen once. Sequenced sample: peripheral blood. The receptors were gathered from a woman of 80 years or more with active or convalescent COVID-19. The CDR3 runs from the conserved cysteine through the conserved F or W. A D gene is named only where the DNA matches it firmly. Clone sizes are given selectively: once, few, many, or a class where the clone is expanded.

v_call	d_call	clone_size	j_call	cdr3_aa	cdr3_nt
TRBV19	.	.	TRBJ1-6	CASSTAGVRNSPLHF	TGTGCCAGTAGTACGGCGGGGGTCCGAAATTCACCCCTCCACTTT
TRBV10-1	TRBD2	.	TRBJ2-7	CASSDERGGTYEQYF	TGCGCCAGCAGTGATGAGCGGGGGGGAACCTACGAGCAGTACTTC
TRBV3-1/TRBV3-2	.	.	TRBJ1-2	CASSPTEGNYGYTF	TGTGCCAGCAGCCCGACAGAAGGTAACTATGGCTACACCTTC
TRBV27	.	.	TRBJ1-2	CASSLGGLGGYTF	TGTGCCAGCAGTCTAGGAGGGCTGGGGGGCTACACCTTC
TRBV30	.	.	TRBJ1-1	CAWSLFQGGAEAFF	TGTGCCTGGAGCCTTTTCCAGGGAGGGGCTGAAGCTTTCTTT
TRBV5-1	TRBD1	.	TRBJ1-2	CASSSRQGGAGYTF	TGCGCCAGCAGCAGCCGACAGGGTGGTGCTGGCTACACCTTC
TRBV7-3	.	.	TRBJ2-6	CASSLSQASVLTF	TGTGCCAGCAGCTTATCCCAGGCGTCCGTCCTGACTTTC
TRBV24-1	TRBD1	.	TRBJ2-1	CATSDYGPDRENEQFF	TGTGCCACCAGTGATTATGGCCCTGACAGGGAGAATGAGCAGTTCTTC
TRBV9	.	.	TRBJ2-7	CASSVGGVPYEQYF	TGTGCCAGCAGCGTAGGGGGGGTCCCCTACGAGCAGTACTTC
TRBV5-1	TRBD1	.	TRBJ1-6	CASSLVAGGDSPLHF	TGCGCCAGCAGCTTGGTGGCAGGGGGAGATTCACCCCTCCACTTT
TRBV7-3	.	.	TRBJ2-1	CASSSSTEQFF	TGTGCCAGCAGCTCATCTACGGAGCAGTTCTTC
TRBV19	TRBD2	.	TRBJ2-5	CASSERLAVIQETQYF	TGTGCCAGTAGTGAAAGGCTAGCGGTAATTCAAGAGACCCAGTACTTC
TRBV4-3	TRBD2	.	TRBJ2-1	CASSQSAGGQYNEQFF	TGCGCCAGCAGCCAATCCGCGGGGGGGCAGTACAATGAGCAGTTCTTC
TRBV2	.	few	TRBJ1-2	CASSEEAGTGGYTF	TGTGCCAGCAGTGAAGAGGCAGGAACGGGGGGCTACACCTTC